The present TCR beta chain was sequenced within a study of Ad26.COV2.S vaccination and SARS-CoV-2 variants. Study background: Donor had been placed in the Ad26.COV2.S arm of the COV1001 trial.

TCRdb's table, derived via immunoSEQ multiplex PCR, lists solely in-frame clones and lacks some. This repertoire shows about 470,000 clones, 90% found once; its top ten account for under 4.5%. Stated treatment: about 20 received Ad26.COV2.S at low or high dose, single or two shots; several received placebo; per-sample allocation not given. Material that was analyzed had been drawn on day 63 after the first vaccine or placebo injection. The germline V gene encodes CDR1 SGDLS and CDR2 YYNGEE. This CDR3 spans 15 amino acids. Germline trimming cut 0 bases from V and 7 bases from J; bases unmatched to any gene: 7.

This chain links TRBV9 with TRBJ2-7; TRBD2 matches 10 bases. Sequences were derived from peripheral blood, sampled in a trial of Ad26.COV2.S vaccine versus placebo. This receptor was obtained from a person aged 18 to 65 who received the Ad26.COV2.S COVID-19 vaccine or a placebo. The CDR3 reads CASSVGSGRAGEQYF. The CDR3 region has the DNA TGTGCCAGCAGCGTAGGAAGCGGGAGGGCGGGGGAGCAGTACTTC.